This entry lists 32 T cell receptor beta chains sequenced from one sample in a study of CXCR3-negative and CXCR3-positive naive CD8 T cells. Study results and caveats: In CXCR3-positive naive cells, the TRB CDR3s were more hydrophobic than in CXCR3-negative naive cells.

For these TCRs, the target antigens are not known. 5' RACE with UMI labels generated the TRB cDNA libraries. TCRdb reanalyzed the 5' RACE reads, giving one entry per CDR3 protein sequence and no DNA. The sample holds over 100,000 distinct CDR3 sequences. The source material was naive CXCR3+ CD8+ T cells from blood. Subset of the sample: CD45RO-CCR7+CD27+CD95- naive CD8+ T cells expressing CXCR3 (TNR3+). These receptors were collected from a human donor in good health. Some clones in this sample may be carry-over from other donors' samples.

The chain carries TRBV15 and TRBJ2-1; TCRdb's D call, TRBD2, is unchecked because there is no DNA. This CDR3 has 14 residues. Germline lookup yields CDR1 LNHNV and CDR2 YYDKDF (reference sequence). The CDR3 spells CATRPALAYNEQFF.

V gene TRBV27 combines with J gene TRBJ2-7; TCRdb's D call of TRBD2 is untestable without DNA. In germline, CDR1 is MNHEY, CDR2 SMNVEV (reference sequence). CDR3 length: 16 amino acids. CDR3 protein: CASSFATSLGRETQYF.

The CDR3 spells CSVEARGLAFF. V and J are TRBV29-1 and TRBJ1-1; TCRdb calls TRBD1, which cannot be checked without DNA. CDR3 length: 11 amino acids. In germline, CDR1 is SQVTM, CDR2 ANQGSEA.

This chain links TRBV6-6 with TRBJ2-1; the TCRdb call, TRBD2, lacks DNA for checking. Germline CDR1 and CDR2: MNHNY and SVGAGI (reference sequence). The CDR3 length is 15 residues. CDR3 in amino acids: CASSYSTSGGPGQFF.

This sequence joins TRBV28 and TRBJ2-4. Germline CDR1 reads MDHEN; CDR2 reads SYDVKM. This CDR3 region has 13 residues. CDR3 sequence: CASSDTMGNIQYF.

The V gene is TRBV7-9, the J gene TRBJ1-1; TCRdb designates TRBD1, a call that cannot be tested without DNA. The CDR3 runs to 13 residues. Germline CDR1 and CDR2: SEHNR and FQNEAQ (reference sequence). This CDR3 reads CATDRDRDAEAFF. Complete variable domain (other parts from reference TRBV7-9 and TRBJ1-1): DTGVSQNPRHKITKRGQNVTFRCDPISEHNRLYWYRQTLGQGPEFLTYFQNEAQLEKSRLLSDRFSAERPKGSFSTLEIQRTEQGDSAMYLCATDRDRDAEAFFGQGTRLTVV.

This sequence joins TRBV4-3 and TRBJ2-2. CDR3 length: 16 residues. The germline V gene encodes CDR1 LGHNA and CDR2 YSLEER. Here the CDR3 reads CASSQEWRANTGELFF.

The CDR3 loop is CASSLLGGGVYNEQFF. V and J are TRBV7-3 and TRBJ2-1; there is no DNA to check the TCRdb D call of TRBD2. The CDR3 is made up of 16 amino acids. Germline V lookup: CDR1 SGHTA, CDR2 FQGTGA.

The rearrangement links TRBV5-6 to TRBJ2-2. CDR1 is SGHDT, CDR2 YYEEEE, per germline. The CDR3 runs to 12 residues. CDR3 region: CASSLGVGELFF. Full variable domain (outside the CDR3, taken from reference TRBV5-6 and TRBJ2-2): DAGVTQSPTHLIKTRGQQVTLRCSPKSGHDTVSWYQQALGQGPQFIFQYYEEEERQRGNFPDRFSGHQFPNYSSELNVNALLLGDSALYLCASSLGVGELFFGEGSRLTVL.

CDR3 amino acids: CASSDAPGETQYF. The rearrangement uses TRBV2 and TRBJ2-5; the TCRdb D gene call, TRBD1, has no DNA to confirm it. CDR1 and CDR2 from the germline V gene are SNHLY and FYNNEI. This CDR3 has 13 residues.

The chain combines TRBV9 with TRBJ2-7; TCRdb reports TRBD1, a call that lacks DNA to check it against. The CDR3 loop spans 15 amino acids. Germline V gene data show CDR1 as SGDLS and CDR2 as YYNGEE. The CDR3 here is CASSPSRDRYYEQYF.

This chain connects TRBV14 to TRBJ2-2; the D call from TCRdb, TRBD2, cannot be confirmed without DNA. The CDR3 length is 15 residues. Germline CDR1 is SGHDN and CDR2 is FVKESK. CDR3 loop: CASSQGLAGTGELFF. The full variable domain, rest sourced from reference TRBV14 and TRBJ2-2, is EAGVTQFPSHSVIEKGQTVTLRCDPISGHDNLYWYRRVMGKEIKFLLHFVKESKQDESGMPNNRFLAERTGGTYSTLKVQPAELEDSGVYFCASSQGLAGTGELFFGEGSRLTVL.

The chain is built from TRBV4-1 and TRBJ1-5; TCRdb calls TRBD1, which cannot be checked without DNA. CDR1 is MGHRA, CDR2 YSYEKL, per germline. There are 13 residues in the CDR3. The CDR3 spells CASSQGRDQPQHF.

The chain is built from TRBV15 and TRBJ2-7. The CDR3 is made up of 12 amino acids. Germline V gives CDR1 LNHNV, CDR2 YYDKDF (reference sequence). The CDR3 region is CATSTGNYEQYF.

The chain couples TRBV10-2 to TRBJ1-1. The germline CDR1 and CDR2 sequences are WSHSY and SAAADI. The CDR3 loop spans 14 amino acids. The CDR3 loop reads CASSVSWGNTEAFF.

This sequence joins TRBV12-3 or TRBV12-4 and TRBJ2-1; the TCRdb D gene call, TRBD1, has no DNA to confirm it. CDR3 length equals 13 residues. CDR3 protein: CASSFNQGNEQFF.

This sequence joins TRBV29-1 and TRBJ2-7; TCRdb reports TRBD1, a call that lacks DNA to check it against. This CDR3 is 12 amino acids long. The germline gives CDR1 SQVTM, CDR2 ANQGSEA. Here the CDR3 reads CSGMTGIYEQYF.

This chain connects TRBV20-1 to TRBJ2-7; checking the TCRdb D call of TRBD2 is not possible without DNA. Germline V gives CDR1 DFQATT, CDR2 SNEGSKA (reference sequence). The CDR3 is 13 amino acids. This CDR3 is CSAVGLSDDEQYF.

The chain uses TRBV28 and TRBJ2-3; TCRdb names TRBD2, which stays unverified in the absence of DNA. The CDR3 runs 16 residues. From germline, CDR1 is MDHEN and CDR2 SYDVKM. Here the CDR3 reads CASSSRLAGAFDTQYF. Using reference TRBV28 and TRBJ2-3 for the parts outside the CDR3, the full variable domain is DVKVTQSSRYLVKRTGEKVFLECVQDMDHENMFWYRQDPGLGLRLIYFSYDVKMKEKGDIPEGYSVSREKKERFSLILESASTNQTSMYLCASSSRLAGAFDTQYFGPGTRLTVL.

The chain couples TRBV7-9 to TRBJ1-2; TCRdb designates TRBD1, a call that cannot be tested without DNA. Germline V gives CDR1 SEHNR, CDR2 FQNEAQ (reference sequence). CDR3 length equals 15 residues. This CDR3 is CASSSGTGANYGYTF.

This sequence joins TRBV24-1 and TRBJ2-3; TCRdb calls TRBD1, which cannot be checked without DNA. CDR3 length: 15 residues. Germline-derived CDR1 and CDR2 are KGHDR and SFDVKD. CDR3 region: CATSSDRGQVDTQYF.

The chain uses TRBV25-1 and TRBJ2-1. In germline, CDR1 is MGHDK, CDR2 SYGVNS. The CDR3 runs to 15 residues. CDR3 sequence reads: CASSELSLRNNEQFF.

Here the CDR3 reads CSATPGTSGRVQETQYF. V is TRBV20-1 and J is TRBJ2-5; TCRdb's D gene call, TRBD2, goes unchecked for lack of DNA. The germline gives CDR1 DFQATT, CDR2 SNEGSKA (reference sequence). The CDR3 contains 17 residues.

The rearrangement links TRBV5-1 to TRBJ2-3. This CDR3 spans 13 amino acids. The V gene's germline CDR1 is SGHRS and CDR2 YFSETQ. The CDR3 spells CASSFTNTDTQYF. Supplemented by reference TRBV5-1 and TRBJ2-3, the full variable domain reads KAGVTQTPRYLIKTRGQQVTLSCSPISGHRSVSWYQQTPGQGLQFLFEYFSETQRNKGNFPGRFSGRQFSNSRSEMNVSTLELGDSALYLCASSFTNTDTQYFGPGTRLTVL.

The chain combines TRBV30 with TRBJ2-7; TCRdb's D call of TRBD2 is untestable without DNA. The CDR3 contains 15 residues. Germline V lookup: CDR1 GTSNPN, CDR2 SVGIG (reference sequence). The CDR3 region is CAWRALAGPHYEQYF.

CDR3 residues: CASSLDLPYEQYF. The gene calls are TRBV7-2 and TRBJ2-7. The CDR3 length is 13 residues. CDR1 is SGHTA, CDR2 FQGNSA, per germline.

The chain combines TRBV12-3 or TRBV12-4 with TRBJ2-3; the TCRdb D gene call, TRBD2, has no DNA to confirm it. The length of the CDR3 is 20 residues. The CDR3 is CASSPIRRGLKRWGTDTQYF.

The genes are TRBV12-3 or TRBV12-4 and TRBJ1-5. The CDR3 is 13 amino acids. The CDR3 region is CASSSTSQTPQHF.

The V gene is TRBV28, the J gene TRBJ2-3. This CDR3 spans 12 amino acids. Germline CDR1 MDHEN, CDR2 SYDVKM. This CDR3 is CASSLTRDTQYF.

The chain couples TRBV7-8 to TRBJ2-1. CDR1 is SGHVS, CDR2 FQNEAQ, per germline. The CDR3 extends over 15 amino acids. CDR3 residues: CASRLQRGTYNEQFF.

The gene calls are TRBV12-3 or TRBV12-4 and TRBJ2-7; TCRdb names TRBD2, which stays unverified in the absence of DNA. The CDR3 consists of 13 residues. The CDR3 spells CASSFRLAIEQYF.

CDR3: CATSEQGPSTDTQYF. This rearrangement joins TRBV15 to TRBJ2-3; TCRdb calls TRBD1, which cannot be checked without DNA. This CDR3 has 15 amino acids. In germline, CDR1 is LNHNV, CDR2 YYDKDF (reference sequence).